A single sample is the source of the 23 T cell receptor beta chains below, sequenced in a study of T cell responses to AZD1222 COVID-19 vaccine (dated by TCRdb to the early 2020s). This sample's time point label indicates: baseline before first vaccination. The library came from the immunoSEQ multiplex PCR assay. The source is immuneACCESS, and TCRdb retained only in-frame sequences with V and J called. Part of the clones is not carried over; for the studies checked, unresolved V genes explain less than half of this, and the remainder is unexplained. The sample table records some 96,000 clones; about nine tenths of these occur just once. In total, the top ten clones hold over 1.5% of the sample. Sequencing was performed on peripheral blood, taken on day 0 of AZD1222 vaccination. Receptors were obtained from an adult in good health.

The gene calls are TRBV6-6 and TRBJ1-3; 7 bases fit TRBD1. This CDR3 has 16 residues. Losses at the gene ends were 0 bases for V and 0 bases for J; bases not matched to a gene: 2. CDR1 is MNHNY, CDR2 SVGAGI, per germline (reference sequence). The CDR3 nucleotides are TGTGCCAGCAGTTACTCTGGGACAGCCTCTGGAAACACCATATATTTT. Its protein is CASSYSGTASGNTIYF.

The chain carries TRBV28 and TRBJ2-5; D not resolved. V was shortened by 1 base and J by 4 bases, with 22 bases between the two germline ends. In germline, CDR1 is MDHEN, CDR2 SYDVKM. The length of the CDR3 is 18 residues. The CDR3 loop is CASSLYQVPVVGLETQYF. CDR3 nucleotide sequence: TGTGCCAGCAGTTTATATCAAGTCCCAGTCGTAGGGTTAGAGACCCAGTACTTC. The whole variable domain, remainder taken from reference TRBV28 and TRBJ2-5, is DVKVTQSSRYLVKRTGEKVFLECVQDMDHENMFWYRQDPGLGLRLIYFSYDVKMKEKGDIPEGYSVSREKKERFSLILESASTNQTSMYLCASSLYQVPVVGLETQYFGPGTRLLVL.

In its sample, this clone was seen once. The V gene is TRBV19, the J gene TRBJ1-2; D is unresolved. With 4 bases removed from V and 4 bases from J, the gap between germline ends came to 10 bases. This CDR3 comprises 13 residues. CDR1 and CDR2 from the germline V gene are LNHDA and SQIVND (reference sequence). In DNA form, the CDR3 reads TGTGCCAGTAGTACGGGTGGCAGCTATGGCTACACCTTC. Amino acids: CASSTGGSYGYTF. Full variable domain (rest looked up from reference TRBV19 and TRBJ1-2): DGGITQSPKYLFRKEGQNVTLSCEQNLNHDAMYWYRQDPGQGLRLIYYSQIVNDFQKGDIAEGYSVSREKKESFPLTVTSAQKNPTAFYLCASSTGGSYGYTFGSGTRLTVV.

This rearrangement joins TRBV7-3 to TRBJ2-3, with unresolved D. Deletions cut 1 base from V and 4 bases from J, with 15 bases between. The CDR3 is 16 residues long. In germline, CDR1 is SGHTA, CDR2 FQGTGA. As DNA, the CDR3 is TGTGCCAGCAGCTTAAACCCCTCGGACCCGGCAGATACGCAGTATTTT. Its translation: CASSLNPSDPADTQYF.

The chain links TRBV12-3 or TRBV12-4 to TRBJ1-2, with D unresolved. The CDR3 is 12 amino acids. V lost 3 bases and J lost 8, with 10 bases in between. The CDR3, as DNA: TGTGCCAGCAGTTTCGTCCTCGAGGGCTACACCTTC. Encoded protein: CASSFVLEGYTF.

The chain combines TRBV2 with TRBJ1-2; D possibly corresponds to TRBD1 (5 bases). CDR3 length: 13 amino acids. V was clipped by 4 bases and J by 3 bases, with 9 bases between them. CDR1 and CDR2 (germline): SNHLY, FYNNEI. The CDR3 here is CASSVRGDYGYTF. In DNA form, the CDR3 reads TGTGCCAGCAGTGTACGGGGGGACTATGGCTACACCTTC.

This clone showed up many times. This rearrangement joins TRBV4-2 to TRBJ1-4; TRBD1 agrees at 8 bases. The CDR3 is 16 amino acids. Germline CDR1 reads LGHNA; CDR2 reads YNFKEQ. Trimming removed 0 bases from V and 8 bases from J; junction bases left unmatched: 8. As DNA, the CDR3 is TGTGCCAGCAGCCAAGATTCCGGAACAGGGGGGGAAAAACTGTTTTTT. As protein: CASSQDSGTGGEKLFF.

This chain links TRBV3-1 (or the pseudogene TRBV3-2) with TRBJ2-3, with D unclear. CDR3 size: 15 residues. Between the trimmed V and J ends, which lost 2 bases and 1 base, there was a span of 10 bases. CDR1 is LGHDT and CDR2 is YNNKEL in the germline V gene (reference sequence). DNA of the CDR3: TGTGCCAGCAGCCAACGGCTAGGTCGCACAGATACGCAGTATTTT. This encodes CASSQRLGRTDTQYF.

V gene TRBV10-3 combines with J gene TRBJ1-2, with D possibly being TRBD1 (6 bases). This CDR3 comprises 15 residues. Trimming left V 2 bases short and J 2 bases short, with 12 bases between. CDR1 is ENHRY and CDR2 is SYGVKD in the germline V gene. The CDR3 loop is CAISEEQGGNYGYTF. The CDR3 DNA reads as TGTGCCATCAGTGAGGAACAGGGAGGGAACTATGGCTACACCTTC.

The rearrangement joins TRBV9 to TRBJ1-3; D call uncertain. CDR3 length: 15 amino acids. Germline lookup yields CDR1 SGDLS and CDR2 YYNGEE. V was trimmed by 4 bases and J by 0 bases, leaving 11 bases between them. The DNA of the CDR3 is TGTGCCAGCAGCCCTCTCCCCGTCTCTGGAAACACCATATATTTT. Translating gives CASSPLPVSGNTIYF.

The chain carries TRBV21-1 and TRBJ2-1; the table assigns TRBD2, which was not confirmed against the DNA. TRBV21-1 is annotated as a pseudogene. This CDR3 is 17 amino acids long. The CDR3 DNA reads as TGTGCCAGCAGACCTCCCCGAGCGGGATGCTCCTACAATGAGCAGTTCTTC. Translating it yields CASRPPRAGCSYNEQFF.

The V call is TRBV7-9, the J call TRBJ1-5, with TRBD1 matching over 11 bases. CDR1 is SEHNR and CDR2 is FQNEAQ in the germline V gene (reference sequence). Trimming removed 4 bases from V and 1 base from J; junction bases left unmatched: 3. The CDR3 has 16 amino acids. DNA of the CDR3: TGTGCCAGCAGCTGGACAGGGGGCATGAGCAATCAGCCCCAGCATTTT. Translating it yields CASSWTGGMSNQPQHF.

The chain employs TRBV6-5 and TRBJ2-4; D remains ambiguous. V dropped 5 bases and J dropped 8 bases, with 16 bases sitting between them. Germline-derived CDR1 and CDR2 are MNHEY and SVGAGI. This CDR3 has 14 amino acids. CDR3 sequence (DNA): TGTGCCAGCAGTCCCTTGACCCGACGGGACATTCAGTACTTC. This sequence encodes CASSPLTRRDIQYF.

This clone was observed once. The rearrangement links TRBV5-6 to TRBJ2-7, with TRBD2 matching over 9 bases. Trimming took 1 base from V and 4 from J; bases not matched to a gene: 18. The germline V gene has CDR1 SGHDT and CDR2 YYEEEE. This CDR3 is built from 19 residues. The CDR3 DNA sequence: TGTGCCAGCAGCTTGTATGCCCGGGGGGGCCTAGCGGGATTGTACGAGCAGTACTTC. This sequence encodes CASSLYARGGLAGLYEQYF.

The V gene is TRBV27, the J gene TRBJ2-7; D is ambiguous. Per germline, CDR1 MNHEY and CDR2 SMNVEV (reference sequence). With 2 bases removed from V and 3 bases from J, the gap between germline ends came to 2 bases. The CDR3 length is 11 residues. The CDR3 nucleotides read TGTGCCAGCAGTTTAAACTACGAGCAGTACTTC. Residues: CASSLNYEQYF.

This chain links TRBV7-2 with TRBJ2-7; 8 bases match TRBD2. Unmatched junction bases numbered 16, after V lost 4 bases and J lost 2 bases. The CDR3 length is 18 residues. The germline V gene encodes CDR1 SGHTA and CDR2 FQGNSA. CDR3 sequence (DNA): TGTGCCAGCAGCTCTATGAGCCCTAGGGGGACTAGAACCTACGAGCAGTACTTC. This codes for CASSSMSPRGTRTYEQYF.

This chain links TRBV7-3 with TRBJ2-2, with no clear D. The CDR3 extends over 14 amino acids. Deletions cut 5 bases from V and 5 bases from J, with 12 bases between. Germline V gives CDR1 SGHTA, CDR2 FQGTGA. CDR3 coding DNA: TGTGCCAGCAGCAAAACTCCAACTACCGGGGAGCTGTTTTTT. Its protein product is CASSKTPTTGELFF.

With respect to this clone: The germline gene is not matched at one end of the junction; a read error may be the cause. The genes are TRBV10-1 and TRBJ2-1; 10 nucleotides agree with TRBD1. The CDR3 contains 17 residues. Germline V gene data show CDR1 as WNHNN and CDR2 as SYGVQD (reference sequence). This chain's CDR3 is CAISPVDRGSLFDEQFF. The CDR3 nucleotides read TGCGCCATCAGTCCAGTGGACAGGGGGTCATTGTTCGATGAGCAGTTCTTC.

A single count supports this clone. The chain links TRBV5-6 to TRBJ1-2, with D unclear. From germline, CDR1 is SGHDT and CDR2 YYEEEE. The CDR3 length is 15 residues. V was cut by 2 bases and J by 3 bases, with 14 bases left in between. CDR3 loop: CASSLGGFLDYGYTF. CDR3 sequence (DNA): TGTGCCAGCAGCTTAGGAGGGTTTTTGGACTATGGCTACACCTTC.

The chain employs TRBV2 and TRBJ2-3; unclear D gene. Germline CDR1 SNHLY, CDR2 FYNNEI. The CDR3 spans 15 residues. V was pared by 3 bases and J by 0 bases, with 10 bases between. The CDR3 sequence is CASSDVGGSTDTQYF. In DNA form, the CDR3 reads TGTGCCAGCAGTGATGTGGGCGGAAGCACAGATACGCAGTATTTT.

The chain is built from TRBV6-5 and TRBJ1-2; 9 bases match TRBD1. J was trimmed by 9 bases and V by 8 bases; bases with no gene match: 13. Germline V gene sequence: CDR1 MNHEY, CDR2 SVGAGI. This CDR3 region has 14 residues. The CDR3 nucleotides read TGTGCCAGCGTAGGACAGGGGATCACTATGCGCTACACCTTC. Translated, it gives CASVGQGITMRYTF.

V gene TRBV3-1 (or the pseudogene TRBV3-2) combines with J gene TRBJ2-7; TRBD2 matches 7 bases. CDR1 and CDR2 from the germline V gene are LGHDT and YNNKEL (reference sequence). V lost 0 bases and J lost 6; bases outside the gene matches: 11. There are 16 residues in the CDR3. CDR3 loop: CASSQDRAGPLSEQYF. As DNA, the CDR3 is TGTGCCAGCAGCCAAGACCGAGCGGGACCTCTTTCCGAGCAGTACTTC.

The chain links TRBV7-3 to TRBJ1-1; weak D call: TRBD1 (6 bases). From germline, CDR1 is SGHTA and CDR2 FQGTGA. The CDR3 contains 14 residues. The germline V and J ends were trimmed by 6 bases and 4 bases, with 15 bases remaining between them. The CDR3 protein is CASREGGFSTEAFF. As DNA, the CDR3 is TGTGCCAGCAGAGAAGGGGGGTTTAGCACTGAAGCTTTCTTT.